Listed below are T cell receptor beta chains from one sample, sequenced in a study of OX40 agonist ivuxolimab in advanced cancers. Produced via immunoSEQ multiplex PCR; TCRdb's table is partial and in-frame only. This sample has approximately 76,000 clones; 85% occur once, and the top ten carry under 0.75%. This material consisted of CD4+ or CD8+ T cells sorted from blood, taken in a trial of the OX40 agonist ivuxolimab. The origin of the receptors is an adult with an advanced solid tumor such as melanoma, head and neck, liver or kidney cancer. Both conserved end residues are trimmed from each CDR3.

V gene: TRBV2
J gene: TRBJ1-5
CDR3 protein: ASSVWSNQPQH

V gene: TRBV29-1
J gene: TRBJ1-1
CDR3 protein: SAGGWGVNTEAF

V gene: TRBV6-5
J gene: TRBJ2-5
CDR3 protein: ASRNSGGVETQY

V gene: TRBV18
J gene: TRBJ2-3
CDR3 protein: ASSPFQSTGSTDTQY

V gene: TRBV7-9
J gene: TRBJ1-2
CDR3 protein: ASSFEHYGYT

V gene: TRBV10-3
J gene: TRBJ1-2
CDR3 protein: AISEGQGVNYGYT

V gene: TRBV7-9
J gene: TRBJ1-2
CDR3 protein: ASRSGTHYGYT

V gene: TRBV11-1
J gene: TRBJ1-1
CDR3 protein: ASSKQGANTEAF

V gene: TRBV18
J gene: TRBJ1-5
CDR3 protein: ASSPGGMSNQPQH

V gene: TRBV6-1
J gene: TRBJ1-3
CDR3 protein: ASSEWGGGGNTIY

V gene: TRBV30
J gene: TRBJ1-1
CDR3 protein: AWITSRHNTEAF

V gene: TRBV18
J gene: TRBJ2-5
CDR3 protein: ASSPGGSWETQY

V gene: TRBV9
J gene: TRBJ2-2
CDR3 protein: ASSGGDTGELF

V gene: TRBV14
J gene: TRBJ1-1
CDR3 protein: ASSQEISVYTEAF

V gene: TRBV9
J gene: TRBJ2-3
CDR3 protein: ASSARGDSSADTQY

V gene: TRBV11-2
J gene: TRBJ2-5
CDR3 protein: ASSSDTGRQETQY

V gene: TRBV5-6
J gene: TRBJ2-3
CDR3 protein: ASSLGGVRDTQY

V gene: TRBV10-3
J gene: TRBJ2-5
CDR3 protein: AISESIDGGNRGTQY

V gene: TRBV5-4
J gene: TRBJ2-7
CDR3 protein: ASSRRGGDEQY

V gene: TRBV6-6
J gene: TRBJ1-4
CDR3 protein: ASSGTATNEKLF

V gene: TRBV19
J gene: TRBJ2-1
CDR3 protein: ASSTRGGPGDEQF

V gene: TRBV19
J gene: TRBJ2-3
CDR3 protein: ASSISQGHTDTQY

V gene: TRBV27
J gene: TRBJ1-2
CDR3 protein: ASSSDAWTGGGYT

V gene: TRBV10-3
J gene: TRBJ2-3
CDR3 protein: ASRSTVLTDTQY

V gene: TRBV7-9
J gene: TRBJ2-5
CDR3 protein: ASSPGTTLRETQY

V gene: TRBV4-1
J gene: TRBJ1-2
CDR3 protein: ASSQEETGVYGYT

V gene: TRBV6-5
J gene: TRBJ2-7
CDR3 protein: ASSYGGNSYEQY

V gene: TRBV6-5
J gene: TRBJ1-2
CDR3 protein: ASSYNEGREGYGYT

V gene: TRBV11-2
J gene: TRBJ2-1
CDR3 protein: ASSSVAGSSYNEQF

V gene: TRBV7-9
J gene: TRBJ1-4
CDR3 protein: ASSSRTGGGEKLF

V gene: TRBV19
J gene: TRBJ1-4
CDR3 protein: ASSIGSGARGEKLF

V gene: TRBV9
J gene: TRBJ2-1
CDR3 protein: ASTAGAENEQF

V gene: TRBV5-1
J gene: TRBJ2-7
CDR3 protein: ASRVGTGEYEQY

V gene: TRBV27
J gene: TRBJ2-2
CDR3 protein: ASQTSWNTGELF

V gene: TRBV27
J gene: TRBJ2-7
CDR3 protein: ASSSSMFRDNEQY

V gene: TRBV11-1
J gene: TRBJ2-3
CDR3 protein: ASTLLGSFRTDTQY

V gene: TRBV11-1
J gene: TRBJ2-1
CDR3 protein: ASSTRGGGVGNEQF

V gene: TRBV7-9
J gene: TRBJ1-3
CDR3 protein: ASSLPGGNTIY

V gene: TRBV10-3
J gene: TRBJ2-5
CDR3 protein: AISEITKTQY

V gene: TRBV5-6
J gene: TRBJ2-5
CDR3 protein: ASSPRTPTRGTQY

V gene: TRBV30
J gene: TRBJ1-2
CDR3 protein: AWSLGQNYGYT

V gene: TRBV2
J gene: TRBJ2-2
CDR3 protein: ASSEAVWEGELF

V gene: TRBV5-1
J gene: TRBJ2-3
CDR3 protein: ASSLMGTDTQY

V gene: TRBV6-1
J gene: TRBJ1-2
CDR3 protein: ASSGQDRGLGGYT

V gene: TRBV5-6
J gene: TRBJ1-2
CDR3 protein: ASGTDNYGYT

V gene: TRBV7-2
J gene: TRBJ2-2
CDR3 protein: ASSFARSNTGELF